The 4 T cell receptor beta chains listed next were all sequenced from one sample in a study of regulatory T cells in long-lasting Graves disease. Relying on iRepertoire HTBI primers and Arm-PCR of CDR3 regions, the team built TCR beta libraries. TCRdb called the multiplex PCR reads again in MiXCR, with one record for every CDR3 protein. The data show roughly 500,000 distinct CDR3 sequences, 12% to 15% seen once. Indicated time point: newly diagnosed GD, antithyroid drugs for less than 3 months. Following extraction of RNA from PBMCs, that RNA was used to make the TCR library. The same specimen was also included in a second study, on T cells in Graves' hyperthyroidism and ophthalmopathy.

The specimen comprised peripheral blood mononuclear cells (PBMCs), sampled at new diagnosis, from a patient treated with antithyroid drugs. The receptor source for this set is a woman in her 50s with Graves disease.

On this clonotype itself: This clone may be a read error of a much larger clone one base away. V and J are TRBV28 and TRBJ2-7, with D possibly TRBD2 on 5 matching bases. The V and J ends lost 2 bases and 2 bases respectively, with 13 bases between them. In germline, CDR1 is MDHEN, CDR2 SYDVKM. CDR3 length: 15 residues. The CDR3, as DNA: TGTGCCAGCAGTTTAAGCGGCAGGAACGCCTACGAGCAGTACTTC. Translating it yields CASSLSGRNAYEQYF.

This clonotype was seen a handful of times. The J gene is TRBJ2-3, the V gene TRBV3-1; 10 positions agree with TRBD2. J gave up 5 bases and V 0 bases, and 8 bases lay outside the gene matches. CDR1 and CDR2 from the germline V gene are LGHDT and YNNKEL (reference sequence). The CDR3 is 17 amino acids. CDR3 DNA sequence: TGTGCCAGCAGCCAAGATTGGGGAGCGGGAGGGCGAGATACGCAGTATTTT. Residues: CASSQDWGAGGRDTQYF.

This clonotype was observed at least ten times. This chain connects TRBV30 to TRBJ1-2, with 8 bases fitting TRBD1. The length of the CDR3 is 12 residues. Germline V gives CDR1 GTSNPN, CDR2 SVGIG (reference sequence). Trimming at V came to 5 bases and at J to 4 bases, leaving 3 bases not matched to a gene. CDR3 sequence reads: CAWDRGIYGYTF. In DNA form, the CDR3 reads TGTGCCTGGGACAGGGGAATCTATGGCTACACCTTC.

At least ten counts were recorded for this clonotype. The chain joins TRBV2 to TRBJ1-4; D gene unclear. This CDR3 comprises 12 residues. Trimming cost V 6 bases and J 8 bases, with 10 bases left between them. Germline V gene data show CDR1 as SNHLY and CDR2 as FYNNEI. CDR3 in amino acids: CASRTGREKLFF. DNA of the CDR3: TGTGCCAGCAGAACTGGTCGGGAAAAACTGTTTTTT.